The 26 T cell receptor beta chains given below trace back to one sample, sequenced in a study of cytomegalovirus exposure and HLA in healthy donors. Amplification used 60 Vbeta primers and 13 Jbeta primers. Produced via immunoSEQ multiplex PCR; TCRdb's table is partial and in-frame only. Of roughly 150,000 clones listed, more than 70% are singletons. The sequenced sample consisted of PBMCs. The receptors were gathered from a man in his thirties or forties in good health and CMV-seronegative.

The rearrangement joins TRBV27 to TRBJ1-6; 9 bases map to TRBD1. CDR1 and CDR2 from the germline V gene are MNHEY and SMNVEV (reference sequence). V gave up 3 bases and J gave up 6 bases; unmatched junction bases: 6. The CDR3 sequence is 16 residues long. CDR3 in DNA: TGTGCCAGCAGTTTGTTGACAGGGGGTAGTAATTCACCCCTCCACTTT. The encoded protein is CASSLLTGGSNSPLHF.

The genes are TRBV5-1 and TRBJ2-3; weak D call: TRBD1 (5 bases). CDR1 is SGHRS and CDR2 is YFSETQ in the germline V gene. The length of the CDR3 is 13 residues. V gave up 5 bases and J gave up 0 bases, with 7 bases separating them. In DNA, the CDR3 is TGCGCCAGCAGACAGGCTAGCACAGATACGCAGTATTTT. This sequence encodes CASRQASTDTQYF.

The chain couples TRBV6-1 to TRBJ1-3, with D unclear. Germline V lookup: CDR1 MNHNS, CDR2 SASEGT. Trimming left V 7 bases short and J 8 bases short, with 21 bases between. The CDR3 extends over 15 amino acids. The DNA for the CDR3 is TGTGCCAGCACTCCATACCCCTACAAGGGAGACACCATATATTTT. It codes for CASTPYPYKGDTIYF.

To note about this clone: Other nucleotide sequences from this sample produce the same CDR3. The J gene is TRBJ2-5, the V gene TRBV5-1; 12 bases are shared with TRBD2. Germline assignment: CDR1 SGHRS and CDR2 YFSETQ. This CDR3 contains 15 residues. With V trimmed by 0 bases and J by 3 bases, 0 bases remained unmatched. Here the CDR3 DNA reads TGCGCCAGCAGCTTGGGGACTAGCGGGGAAGAGACCCAGTACTTC. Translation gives CASSLGTSGEETQYF. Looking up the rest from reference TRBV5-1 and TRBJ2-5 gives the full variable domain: KAGVTQTPRYLIKTRGQQVTLSCSPISGHRSVSWYQQTPGQGLQFLFEYFSETQRNKGNFPGRFSGRQFSNSRSEMNVSTLELGDSALYLCASSLGTSGEETQYFGPGTRLLVL.

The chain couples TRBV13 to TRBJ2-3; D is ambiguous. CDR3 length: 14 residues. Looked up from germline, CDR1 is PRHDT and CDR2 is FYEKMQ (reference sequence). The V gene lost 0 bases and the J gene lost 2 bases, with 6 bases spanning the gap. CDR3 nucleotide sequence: TGTGCCAGCAGCTTAGGGGGCTACACAGATACGCAGTATTTT. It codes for CASSLGGYTDTQYF. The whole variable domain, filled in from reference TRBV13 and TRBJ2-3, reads AAGVIQSPRHLIKEKRETATLKCYPIPRHDTVYWYQQGPGQDPQFLISFYEKMQSDKGSIPDRFSAQQFSDYHSELNMSSLELGDSALYFCASSLGGYTDTQYFGPGTRLTVL.

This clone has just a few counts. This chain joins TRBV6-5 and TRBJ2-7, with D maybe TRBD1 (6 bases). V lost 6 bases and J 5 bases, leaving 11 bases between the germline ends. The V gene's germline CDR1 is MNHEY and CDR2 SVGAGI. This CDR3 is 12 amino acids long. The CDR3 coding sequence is TGTGCCAGCAGACAGGGTTACCACGAGCAGTACTTC. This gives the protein CASRQGYHEQYF.

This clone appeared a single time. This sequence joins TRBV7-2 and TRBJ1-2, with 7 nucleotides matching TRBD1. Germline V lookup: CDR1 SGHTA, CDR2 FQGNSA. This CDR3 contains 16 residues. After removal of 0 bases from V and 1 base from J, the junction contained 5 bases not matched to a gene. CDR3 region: CASSLAFRDSNYGYTF. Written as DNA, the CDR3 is TGTGCCAGCAGCTTAGCGTTTCGGGACAGTAACTATGGCTACACCTTC.

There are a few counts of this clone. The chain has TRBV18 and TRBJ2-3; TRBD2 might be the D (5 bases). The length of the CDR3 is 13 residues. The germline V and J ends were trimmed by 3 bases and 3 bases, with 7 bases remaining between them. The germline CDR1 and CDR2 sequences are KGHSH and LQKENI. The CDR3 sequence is CASSPDSTDTQYF. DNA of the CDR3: TGTGCCAGCTCACCGGACTCAACAGATACGCAGTATTTT.

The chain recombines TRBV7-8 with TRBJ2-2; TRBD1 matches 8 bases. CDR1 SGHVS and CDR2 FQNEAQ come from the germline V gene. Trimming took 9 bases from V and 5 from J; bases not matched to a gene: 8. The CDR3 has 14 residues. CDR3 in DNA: TGTGCCAGTACGACGACAGGGGTAACCGGGGAGCTGTTTTTT. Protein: CASTTTGVTGELFF.

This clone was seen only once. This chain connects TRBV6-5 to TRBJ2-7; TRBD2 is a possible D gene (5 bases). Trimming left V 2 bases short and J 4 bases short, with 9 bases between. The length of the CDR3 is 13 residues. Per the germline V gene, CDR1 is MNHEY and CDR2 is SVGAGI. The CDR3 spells CASSYGLKYEQYF. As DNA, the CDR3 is TGTGCCAGCAGTTACGGACTGAAGTACGAGCAGTACTTC.

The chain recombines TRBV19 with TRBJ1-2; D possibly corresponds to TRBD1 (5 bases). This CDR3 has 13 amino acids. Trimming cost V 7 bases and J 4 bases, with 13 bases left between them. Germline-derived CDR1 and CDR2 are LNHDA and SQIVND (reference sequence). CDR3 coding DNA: TGTGCCAGTACCTCGGACATCCTCTATGGCTACACCTTC. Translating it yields CASTSDILYGYTF.

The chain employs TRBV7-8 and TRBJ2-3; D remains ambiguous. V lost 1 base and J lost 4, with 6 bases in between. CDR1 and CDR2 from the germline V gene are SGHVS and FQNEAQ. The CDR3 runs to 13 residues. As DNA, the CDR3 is TGTGCCAGCAGCTTAGGAGATTCAGATACGCAGTATTTT. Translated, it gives CASSLGDSDTQYF.

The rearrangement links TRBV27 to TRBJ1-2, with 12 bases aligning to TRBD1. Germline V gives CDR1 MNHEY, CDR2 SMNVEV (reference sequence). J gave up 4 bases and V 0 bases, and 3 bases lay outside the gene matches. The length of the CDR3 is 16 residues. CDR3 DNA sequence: TGTGCCAGCAGTTTATCGGGACAGGGGGCATTCTATGGCTACACCTTC. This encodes CASSLSGQGAFYGYTF.

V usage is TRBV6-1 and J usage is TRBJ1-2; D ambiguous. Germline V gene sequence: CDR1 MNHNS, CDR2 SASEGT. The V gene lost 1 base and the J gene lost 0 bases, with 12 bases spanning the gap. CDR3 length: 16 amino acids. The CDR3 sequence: CASSEVLSGTNYGYTF. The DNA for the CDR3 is TGTGCCAGCAGTGAAGTATTATCGGGGACTAACTATGGCTACACCTTC.

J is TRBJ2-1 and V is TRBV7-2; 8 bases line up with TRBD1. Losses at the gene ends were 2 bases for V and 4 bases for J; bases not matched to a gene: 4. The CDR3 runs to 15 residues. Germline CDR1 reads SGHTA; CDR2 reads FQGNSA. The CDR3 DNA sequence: TGTGCCAGCAGCTTATCAGGGGGCGGTTACAATGAGCAGTTCTTC. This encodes CASSLSGGGYNEQFF.

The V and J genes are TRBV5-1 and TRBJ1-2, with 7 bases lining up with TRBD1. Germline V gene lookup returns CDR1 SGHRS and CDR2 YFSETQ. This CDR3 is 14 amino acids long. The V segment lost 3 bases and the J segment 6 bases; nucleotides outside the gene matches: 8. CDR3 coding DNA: TGCGCCAGCAGCTCCGGGACAGTCGTCCATGGCTACACCTTC. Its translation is CASSSGTVVHGYTF.

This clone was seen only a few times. The CDR3 sequence is CASSLTATGVIGELFF. In DNA, the CDR3 is TGCGCCAGCAGCCTTACGGCTACAGGGGTAATCGGGGAGCTGTTTTTT. The gene calls are TRBV5-1 and TRBJ2-2; 7 bases align to TRBD1. The V gene end was trimmed by 4 bases and the J gene end by 7 bases; junction bases not matched to a gene: 13. Germline V CDR1 and CDR2: SGHRS, YFSETQ. The CDR3 extends over 16 amino acids.

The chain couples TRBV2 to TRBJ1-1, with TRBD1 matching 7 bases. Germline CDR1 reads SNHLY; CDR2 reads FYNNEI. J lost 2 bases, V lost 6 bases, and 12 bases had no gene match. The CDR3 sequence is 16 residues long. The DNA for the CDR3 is TGTGCCAGCAGCAGACAGGGATCGGGGACAAACACTGAAGCTTTCTTT. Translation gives CASSRQGSGTNTEAFF.

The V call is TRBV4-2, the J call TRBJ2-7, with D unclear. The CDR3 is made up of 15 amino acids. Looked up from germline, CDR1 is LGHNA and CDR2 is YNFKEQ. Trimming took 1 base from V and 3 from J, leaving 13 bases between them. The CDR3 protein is CASSQGSRQDYEQYF. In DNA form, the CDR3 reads TGTGCCAGCAGCCAAGGATCCAGGCAGGACTACGAGCAGTACTTC.

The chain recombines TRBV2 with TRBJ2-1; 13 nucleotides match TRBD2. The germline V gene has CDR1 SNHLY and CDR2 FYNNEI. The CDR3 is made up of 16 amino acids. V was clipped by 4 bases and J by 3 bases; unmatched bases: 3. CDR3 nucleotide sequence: TGTGCCAGCAGTGGGACTAGCGGGAGCATCTACAATGAGCAGTTCTTC. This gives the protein CASSGTSGSIYNEQFF.

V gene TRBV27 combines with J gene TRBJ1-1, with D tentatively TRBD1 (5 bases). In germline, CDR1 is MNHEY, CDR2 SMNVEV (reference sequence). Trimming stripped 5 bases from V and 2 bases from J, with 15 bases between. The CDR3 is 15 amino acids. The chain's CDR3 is CASSAGNYLNTEAFF. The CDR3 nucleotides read TGTGCCAGCAGTGCAGGGAATTACTTAAACACTGAAGCTTTCTTT.

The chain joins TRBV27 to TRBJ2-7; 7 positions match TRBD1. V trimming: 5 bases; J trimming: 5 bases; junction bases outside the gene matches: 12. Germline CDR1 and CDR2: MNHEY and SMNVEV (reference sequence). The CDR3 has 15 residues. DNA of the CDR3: TGTGCCAGCAGTCCGATGACAGGGATTAAGCACGAGCAGTACTTC. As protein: CASSPMTGIKHEQYF.

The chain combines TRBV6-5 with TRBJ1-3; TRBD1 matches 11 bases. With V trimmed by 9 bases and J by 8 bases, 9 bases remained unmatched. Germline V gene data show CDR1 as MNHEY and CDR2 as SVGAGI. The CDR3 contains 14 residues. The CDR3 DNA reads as TGTGCCAGTCAGCGGGACAGGGGGACAGACACCATATATTTT. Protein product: CASQRDRGTDTIYF.

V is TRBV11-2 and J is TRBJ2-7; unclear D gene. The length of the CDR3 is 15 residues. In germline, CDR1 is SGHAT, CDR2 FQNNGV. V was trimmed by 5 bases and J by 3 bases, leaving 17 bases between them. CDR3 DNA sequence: TGTGCCAGCAGCCCTTACGTCAGGCAAGGCTACGAGCAGTACTTC. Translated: CASSPYVRQGYEQYF.

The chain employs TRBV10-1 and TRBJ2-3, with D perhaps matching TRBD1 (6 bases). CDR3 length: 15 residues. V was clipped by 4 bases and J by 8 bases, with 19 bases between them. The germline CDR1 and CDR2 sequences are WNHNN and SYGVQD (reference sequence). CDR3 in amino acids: CASSVAGGTPGTQYF. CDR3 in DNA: TGCGCCAGCAGTGTTGCTGGGGGCACGCCGGGTACGCAGTATTTT.

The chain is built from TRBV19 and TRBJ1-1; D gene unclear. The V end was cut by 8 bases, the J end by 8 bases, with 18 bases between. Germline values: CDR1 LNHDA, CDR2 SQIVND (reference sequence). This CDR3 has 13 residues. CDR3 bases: TGTGCCAGTCGCCAGGCCGGGAGCCCCGAAGCTTTCTTT. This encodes CASRQAGSPEAFF.